The TCR beta chain described here comes from a study of cytomegalovirus exposure and HLA in healthy donors. Study conclusions and caveats: Within the data, a cluster of highly shared sequence variants was likely a sequencing artifact. Presence/absence analyses treated sequencing depth as roughly uniform across donors. In vitro work confirmed that a few CMV-associated chains recognize CMV antigens.

Regarding donors, all were healthy bone marrow donors. The PCR contained 60 Vbeta and 13 Jbeta primers. Measured with immunoSEQ multiplex PCR; TCRdb has only the in-frame clones, and not every one. The sample contains 85,000 to 110,000 clones, around 67% of which appear only once. This clone was recorded a few times. Its antigen is as yet unknown. Per germline, CDR1 SGHVS and CDR2 FQNEAQ. The CDR3 is made up of 15 amino acids. Trimming cost V 5 bases and J 3 bases; bases outside gene matches: 8. The chain is built from TRBV7-8 and TRBJ2-7; 9 bases agree with TRBD1. The sample was PBMCs. The receptor comes from a woman aged 45-65 years in good health and CMV-seronegative. The CDR3 reads CASSNSGTGLYEQYF. The CDR3 region has the DNA TGTGCCAGCAGCAATTCCGGGACAGGGCTCTACGAGCAGTACTTC.